This TCR beta chain was found in a study of beta chain features in type 1 diabetes. Sequencing targeted expressed TCRB transcripts, as all isolated RNA had been reverse transcribed. The data were produced by immunoSEQ multiplex PCR, yet TCRdb's version contains in-frame clones alone and is incomplete. Of fewer than 550,000 clones listed, roughly an eighth are singletons. Regarding the study as a whole: VDJ junctions from patients with type 1 diabetes contained fewer insertions and more deletions.

Note on this clone: Its antigen is not identified.

Each of the sorted populations had a purity greater than 95%. This CDR3 region has 17 residues. The V gene end was trimmed by 0 bases and the J gene end by 4 bases; junction bases not matched to a gene: 12. Looked up from germline, CDR1 is SGHRS and CDR2 is YFSETQ. This TCR came from a young woman in good health. Sequenced material: naive CD4+ T cells from blood. The rearrangement joins TRBV5-1 to TRBJ1-1; 7 bases align to TRBD1. The CDR3 loop is CASSLDSRTGQLTEAFF. The DNA of the CDR3 is TGCGCCAGCAGCTTGGATTCACGGACAGGACAACTCACTGAAGCTTTCTTT.